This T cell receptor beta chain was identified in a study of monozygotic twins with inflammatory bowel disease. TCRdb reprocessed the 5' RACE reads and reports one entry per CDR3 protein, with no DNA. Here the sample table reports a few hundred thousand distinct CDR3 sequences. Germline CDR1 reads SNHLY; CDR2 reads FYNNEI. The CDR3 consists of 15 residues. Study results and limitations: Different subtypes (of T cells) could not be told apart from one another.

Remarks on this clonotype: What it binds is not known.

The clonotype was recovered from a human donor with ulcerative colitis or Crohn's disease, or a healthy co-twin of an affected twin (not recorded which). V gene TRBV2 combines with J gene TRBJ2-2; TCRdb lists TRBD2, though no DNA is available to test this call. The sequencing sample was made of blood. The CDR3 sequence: CASSQGGVVTGELFF.